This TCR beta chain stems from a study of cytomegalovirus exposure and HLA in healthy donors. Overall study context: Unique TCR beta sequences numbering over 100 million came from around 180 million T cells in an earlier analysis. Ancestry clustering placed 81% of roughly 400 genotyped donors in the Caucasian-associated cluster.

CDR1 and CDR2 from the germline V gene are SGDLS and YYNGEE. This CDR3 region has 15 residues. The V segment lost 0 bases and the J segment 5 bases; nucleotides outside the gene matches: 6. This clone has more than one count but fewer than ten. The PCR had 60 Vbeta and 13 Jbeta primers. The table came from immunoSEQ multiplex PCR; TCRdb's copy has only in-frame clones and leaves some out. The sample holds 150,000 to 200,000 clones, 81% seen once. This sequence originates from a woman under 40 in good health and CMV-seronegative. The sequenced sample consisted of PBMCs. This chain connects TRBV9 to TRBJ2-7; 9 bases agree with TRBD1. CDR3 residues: CASSVGGQGNHEQYF. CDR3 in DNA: TGTGCCAGCAGCGTAGGGGGACAGGGCAATCACGAGCAGTACTTC.